The entry that follows covers one TCR beta chain sequence. Sequencing was performed with immunoSEQ multiplex PCR; in TCRdb, only in-frame clones are kept and a portion is missing. Among under 65,000 clones listed, about nine tenths were seen once. The data were obtained in a study of control samples from healthy donors and cancer patients. CDR1 and CDR2 from the germline V gene are MNHEY and SMNVEV (reference sequence). V was clipped by 3 bases and J by 0 bases, with 15 bases between them. There are 16 residues in the CDR3. This clonotype originated in a woman between 50 and 59 years old with colorectal cancer. Source material: PBMCs. The gene calls are TRBV27 and TRBJ2-7, with D perhaps being TRBD1 or TRBD2 (5 bases each). CDR3 amino acids: CASSFSYGTDSYEQYF. CDR3 nucleotides: TGTGCCAGCAGTTTTTCCTACGGGACGGACTCCTACGAGCAGTACTTC.